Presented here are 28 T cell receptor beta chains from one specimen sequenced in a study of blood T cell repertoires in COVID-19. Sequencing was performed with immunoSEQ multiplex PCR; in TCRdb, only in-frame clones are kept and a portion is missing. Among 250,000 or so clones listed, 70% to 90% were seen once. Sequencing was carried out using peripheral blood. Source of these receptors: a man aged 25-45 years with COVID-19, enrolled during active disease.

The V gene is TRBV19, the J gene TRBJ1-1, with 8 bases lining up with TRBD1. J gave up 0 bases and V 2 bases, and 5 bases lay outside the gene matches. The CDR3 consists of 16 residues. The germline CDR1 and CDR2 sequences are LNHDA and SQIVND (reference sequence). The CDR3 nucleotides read TGTGCCAGTAGTATACAGAGACAGGGGATGAACACTGAAGCTTTCTTT. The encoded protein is CASSIQRQGMNTEAFF.

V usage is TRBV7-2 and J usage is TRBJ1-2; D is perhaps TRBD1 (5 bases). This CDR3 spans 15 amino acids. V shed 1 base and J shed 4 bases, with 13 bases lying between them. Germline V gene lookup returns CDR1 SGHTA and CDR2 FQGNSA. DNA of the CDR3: TGTGCCAGCAGCTTAGGCCAGGGTTATGGCTATGGCTACACCTTC. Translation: CASSLGQGYGYGYTF. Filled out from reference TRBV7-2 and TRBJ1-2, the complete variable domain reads GAGVSQSPSNKVTEKGKDVELRCDPISGHTALYWYRQSLGQGLEFLIYFQGNSAPDKSGLPSDRFSAERTGGSVSTLTIQRTQQEDSAVYLCASSLGQGYGYGYTFGSGTRLTVV.

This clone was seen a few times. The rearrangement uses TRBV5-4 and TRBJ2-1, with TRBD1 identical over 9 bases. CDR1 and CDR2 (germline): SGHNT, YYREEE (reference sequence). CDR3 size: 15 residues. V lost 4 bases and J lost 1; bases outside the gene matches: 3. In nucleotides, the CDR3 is TGTGCCAGCAGCCCGGGACAGGGATCCTACAATGAGCAGTTCTTC. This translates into CASSPGQGSYNEQFF.

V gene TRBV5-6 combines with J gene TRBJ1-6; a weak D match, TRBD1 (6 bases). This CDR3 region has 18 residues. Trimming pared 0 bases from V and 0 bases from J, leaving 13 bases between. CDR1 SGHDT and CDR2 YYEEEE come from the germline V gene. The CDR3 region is CASSLALQGSSYNSPLHF. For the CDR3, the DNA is TGTGCCAGCAGCTTGGCCTTACAGGGTAGCTCCTATAATTCACCCCTCCACTTT.

CDR3 amino acids: CASSLGLLAGEWDEQFF. For the CDR3, the DNA is TGTGCCAGCAGCTTAGGATTACTCGCGGGGGAGTGGGATGAGCAGTTCTTC. This rearrangement joins TRBV7-2 to TRBJ2-1; 7 positions match TRBD2. Germline loops: CDR1 SGHTA, CDR2 FQGNSA. This CDR3 comprises 17 residues. The trim removed 1 base at V and 8 bases at J, leaving 14 bases unmatched.

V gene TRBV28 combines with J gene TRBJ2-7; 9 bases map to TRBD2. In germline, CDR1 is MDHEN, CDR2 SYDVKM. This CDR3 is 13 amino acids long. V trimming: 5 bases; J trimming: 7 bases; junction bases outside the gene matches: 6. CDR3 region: CASSRGGRVEQYF. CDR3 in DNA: TGTGCCAGCAGTAGGGGCGGGAGGGTTGAGCAGTACTTC. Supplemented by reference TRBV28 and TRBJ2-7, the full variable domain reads DVKVTQSSRYLVKRTGEKVFLECVQDMDHENMFWYRQDPGLGLRLIYFSYDVKMKEKGDIPEGYSVSREKKERFSLILESASTNQTSMYLCASSRGGRVEQYFGPGTRLTVT.

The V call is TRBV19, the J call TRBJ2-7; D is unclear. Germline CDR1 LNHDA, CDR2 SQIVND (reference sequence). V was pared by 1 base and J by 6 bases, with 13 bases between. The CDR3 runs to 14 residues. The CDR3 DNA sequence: TGTGCCAGTAGTATAGTACCTTTCCGAGCCGAGCAGTACTTC. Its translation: CASSIVPFRAEQYF.

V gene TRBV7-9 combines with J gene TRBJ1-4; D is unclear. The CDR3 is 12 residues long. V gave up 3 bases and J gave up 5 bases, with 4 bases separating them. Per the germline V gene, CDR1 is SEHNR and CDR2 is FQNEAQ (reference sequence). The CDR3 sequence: CASSFRNEKLFF. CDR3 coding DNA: TGTGCCAGCAGCTTTCGGAATGAAAAACTGTTTTTT.

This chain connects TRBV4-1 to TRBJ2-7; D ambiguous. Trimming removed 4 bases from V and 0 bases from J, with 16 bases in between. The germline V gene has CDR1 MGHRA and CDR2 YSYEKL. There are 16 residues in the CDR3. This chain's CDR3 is CASSLTGGTSSYEQYF. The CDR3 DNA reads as TGCGCCAGCAGCCTAACCGGCGGAACCTCCTCCTACGAGCAGTACTTC.

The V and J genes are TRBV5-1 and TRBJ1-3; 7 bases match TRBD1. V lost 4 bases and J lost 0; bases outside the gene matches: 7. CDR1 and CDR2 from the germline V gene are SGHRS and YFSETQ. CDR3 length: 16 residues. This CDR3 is CASSRGQVISGNTIYF. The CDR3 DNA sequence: TGCGCCAGCAGCCGAGGACAGGTGATCTCTGGAAACACCATATATTTT. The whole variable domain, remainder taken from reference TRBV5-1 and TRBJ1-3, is KAGVTQTPRYLIKTRGQQVTLSCSPISGHRSVSWYQQTPGQGLQFLFEYFSETQRNKGNFPGRFSGRQFSNSRSEMNVSTLELGDSALYLCASSRGQVISGNTIYFGEGSWLTVV.

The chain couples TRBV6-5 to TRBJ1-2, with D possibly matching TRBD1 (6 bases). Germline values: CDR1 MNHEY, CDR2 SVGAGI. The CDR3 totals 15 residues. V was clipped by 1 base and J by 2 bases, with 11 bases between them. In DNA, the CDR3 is TGTGCCAGCAGTTACTTACCCAGGGGAAACTATGGCTACACCTTC. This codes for CASSYLPRGNYGYTF.

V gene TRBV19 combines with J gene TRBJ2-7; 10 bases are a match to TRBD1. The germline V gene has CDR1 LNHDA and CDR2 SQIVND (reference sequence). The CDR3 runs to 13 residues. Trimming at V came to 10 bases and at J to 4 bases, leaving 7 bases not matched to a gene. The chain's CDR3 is CATTDRGRYEQYF. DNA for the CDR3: TGTGCCACCACGGACAGGGGGAGATACGAGCAGTACTTC.

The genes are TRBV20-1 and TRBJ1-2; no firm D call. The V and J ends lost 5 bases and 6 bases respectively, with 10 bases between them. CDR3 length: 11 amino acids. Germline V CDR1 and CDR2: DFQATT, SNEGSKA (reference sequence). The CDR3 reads CSAPGVDGYTF. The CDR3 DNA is TGCAGTGCTCCCGGGGTTGATGGCTACACCTTC.

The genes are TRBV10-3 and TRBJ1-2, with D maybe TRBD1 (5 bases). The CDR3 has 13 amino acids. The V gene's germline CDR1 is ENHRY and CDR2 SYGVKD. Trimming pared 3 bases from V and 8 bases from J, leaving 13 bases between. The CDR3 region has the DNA TGTGCCATCAGTGAAGGGGCAGATTACGGCTACACCTTC. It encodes CAISEGADYGYTF.

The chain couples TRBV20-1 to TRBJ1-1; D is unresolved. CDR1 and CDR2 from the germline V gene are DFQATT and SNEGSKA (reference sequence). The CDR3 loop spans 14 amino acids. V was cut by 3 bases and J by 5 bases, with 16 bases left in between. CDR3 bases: TGCAGTGCTAGTTCTTACAGCTGGAGGACTGAAGCTTTCTTT. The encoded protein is CSASSYSWRTEAFF.

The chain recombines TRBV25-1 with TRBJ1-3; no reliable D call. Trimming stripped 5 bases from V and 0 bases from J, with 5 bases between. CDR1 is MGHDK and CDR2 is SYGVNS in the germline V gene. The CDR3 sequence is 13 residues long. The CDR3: CASSIYSGNTIYF. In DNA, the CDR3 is TGTGCCAGCAGTATCTACTCTGGAAACACCATATATTTT.

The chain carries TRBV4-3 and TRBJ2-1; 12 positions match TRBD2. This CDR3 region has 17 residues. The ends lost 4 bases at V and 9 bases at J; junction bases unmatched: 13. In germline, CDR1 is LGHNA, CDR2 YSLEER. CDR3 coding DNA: TGCGCCAGCAGCCCAAAGGAATCTCTAGCGGGAGGGCCTGAGCAGTTCTTC. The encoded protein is CASSPKESLAGGPEQFF.

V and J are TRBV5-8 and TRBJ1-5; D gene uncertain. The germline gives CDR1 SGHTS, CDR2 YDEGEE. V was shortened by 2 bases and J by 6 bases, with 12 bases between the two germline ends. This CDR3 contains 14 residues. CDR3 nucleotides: TGTGCCAGCAGCTTCCGACGAGGGCTTCAGCCCCAGCATTTT. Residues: CASSFRRGLQPQHF.

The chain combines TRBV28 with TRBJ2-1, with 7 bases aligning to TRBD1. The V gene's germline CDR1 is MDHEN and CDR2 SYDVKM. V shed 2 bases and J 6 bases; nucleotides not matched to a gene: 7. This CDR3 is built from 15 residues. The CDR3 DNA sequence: TGTGCCAGCAGTTTAGACAGGGCAACGGGCAATGAGCAGTTCTTC. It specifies CASSLDRATGNEQFF.

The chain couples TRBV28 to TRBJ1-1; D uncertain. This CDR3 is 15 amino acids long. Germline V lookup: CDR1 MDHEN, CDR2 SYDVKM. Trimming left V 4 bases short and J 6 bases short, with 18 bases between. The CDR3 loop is CASSSWARRSAEAFF. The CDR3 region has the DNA TGTGCCAGCAGTTCATGGGCAAGAAGAAGCGCTGAAGCTTTCTTT.

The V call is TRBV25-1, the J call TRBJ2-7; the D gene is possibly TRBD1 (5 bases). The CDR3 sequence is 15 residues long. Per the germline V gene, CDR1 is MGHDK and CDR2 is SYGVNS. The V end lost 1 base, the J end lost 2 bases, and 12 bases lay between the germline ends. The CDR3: CASSESWGTPYEQYF. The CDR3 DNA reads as TGTGCCAGCAGTGAATCTTGGGGCACCCCCTACGAGCAGTACTTC.

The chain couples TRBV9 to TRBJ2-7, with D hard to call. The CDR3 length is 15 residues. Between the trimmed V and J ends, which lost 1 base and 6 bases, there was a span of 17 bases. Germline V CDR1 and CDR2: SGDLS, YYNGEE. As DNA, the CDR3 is TGTGCCAGCAGCGTAATTGGCAGCGACTCCGGCGAGCAGTACTTC. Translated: CASSVIGSDSGEQYF.

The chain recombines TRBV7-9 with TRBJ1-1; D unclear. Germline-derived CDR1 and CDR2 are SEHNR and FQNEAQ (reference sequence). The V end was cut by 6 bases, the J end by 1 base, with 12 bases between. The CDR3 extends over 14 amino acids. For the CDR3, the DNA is TGTGCCAGCAGTCATCAGGTCAAGAACACTGAAGCTTTCTTT. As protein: CASSHQVKNTEAFF.

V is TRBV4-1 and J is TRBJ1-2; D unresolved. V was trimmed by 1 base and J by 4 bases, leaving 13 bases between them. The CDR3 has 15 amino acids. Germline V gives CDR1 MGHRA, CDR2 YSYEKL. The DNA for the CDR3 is TGCGCCAGCAGCCAAGTGGGCCAAGCTTCCTATGGCTACACCTTC. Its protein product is CASSQVGQASYGYTF.

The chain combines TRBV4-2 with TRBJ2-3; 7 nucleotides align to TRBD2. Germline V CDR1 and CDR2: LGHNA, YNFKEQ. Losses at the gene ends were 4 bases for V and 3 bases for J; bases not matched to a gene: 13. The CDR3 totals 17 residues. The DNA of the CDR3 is TGTGCCAGCAGCCCTCCCACGGGGAGGGTGGGTACAGATACGCAGTATTTT. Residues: CASSPPTGRVGTDTQYF.

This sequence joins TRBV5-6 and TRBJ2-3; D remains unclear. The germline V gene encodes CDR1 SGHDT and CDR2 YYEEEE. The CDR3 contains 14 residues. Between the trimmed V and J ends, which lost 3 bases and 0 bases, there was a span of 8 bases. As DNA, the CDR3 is TGTGCCAGCAGCTCCAGGCGTAGCACAGATACGCAGTATTTT. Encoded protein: CASSSRRSTDTQYF.

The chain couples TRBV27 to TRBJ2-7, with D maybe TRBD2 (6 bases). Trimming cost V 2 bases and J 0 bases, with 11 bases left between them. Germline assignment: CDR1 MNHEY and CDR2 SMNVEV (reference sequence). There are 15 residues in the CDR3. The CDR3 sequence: CASSLRMDYSYEQYF. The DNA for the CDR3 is TGTGCCAGCAGTTTAAGGATGGACTACTCCTACGAGCAGTACTTC.

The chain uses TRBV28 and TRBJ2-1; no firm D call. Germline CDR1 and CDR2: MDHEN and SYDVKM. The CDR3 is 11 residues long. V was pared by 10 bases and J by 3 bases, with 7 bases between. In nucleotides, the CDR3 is TGTGCCACCCTATTCTACAATGAGCAGTTCTTC. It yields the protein CATLFYNEQFF. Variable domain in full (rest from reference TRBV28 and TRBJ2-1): DVKVTQSSRYLVKRTGEKVFLECVQDMDHENMFWYRQDPGLGLRLIYFSYDVKMKEKGDIPEGYSVSREKKERFSLILESASTNQTSMYLCATLFYNEQFFGPGTRLTVL.